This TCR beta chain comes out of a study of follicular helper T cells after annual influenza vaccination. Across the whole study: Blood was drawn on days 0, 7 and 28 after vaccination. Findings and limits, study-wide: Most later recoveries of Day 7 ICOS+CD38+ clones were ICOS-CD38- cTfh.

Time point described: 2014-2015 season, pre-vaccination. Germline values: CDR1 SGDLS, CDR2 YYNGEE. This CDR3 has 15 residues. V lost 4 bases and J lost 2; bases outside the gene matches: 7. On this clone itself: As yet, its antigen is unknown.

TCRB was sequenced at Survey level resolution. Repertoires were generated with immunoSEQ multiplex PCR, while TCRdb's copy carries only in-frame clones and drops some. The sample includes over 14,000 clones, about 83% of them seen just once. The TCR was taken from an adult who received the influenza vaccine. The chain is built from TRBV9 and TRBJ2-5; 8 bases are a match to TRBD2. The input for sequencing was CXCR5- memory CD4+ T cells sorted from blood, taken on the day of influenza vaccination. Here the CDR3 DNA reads TGTGCCAGCAGCCCGGGGGGGGCGATACAAGAGACCCAGTACTTC. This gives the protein CASSPGGAIQETQYF. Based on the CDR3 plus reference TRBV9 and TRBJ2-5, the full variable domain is DSGVTQTPKHLITATGQRVTLRCSPRSGDLSVYWYQQSLDQGLQFLIQYYNGEERAKGNILERFSAQQFPDLHSELNLSSLELGDSALYFCASSPGGAIQETQYFGPGTRLLVL.